The clone carrying this T cell receptor (beta chain) appeared a single time. In the original workflow: The assay estimated nucleated cells by amplifying reference gene primers. Sequenced by immunoSEQ multiplex PCR; TCRdb stores in-frame clones only, minus some. V, J and clone size are taken as reported in that table, and D and trimming were inferred from the DNA itself. This sample yields fewer than 200,000 clones, of which approximately 92% are seen a single time; about 0.54% belongs to the top ten. CDR1 and CDR2 (germline): MNHEY, SVGAGI. The CDR3 totals 15 residues. Trimming left V 3 bases short and J 1 base short, with 10 bases between. This entry comes from a study of blood T cell repertoires in COVID-19. Study details: Samples of COVID-19 (acute and convalescent) were obtained from the United States, Italy and Spain. T cells, B-cell-depleted T cells, or PBMCs supplied cDNA or gDNA.

Sequencing was done on a sample of peripheral blood. The chain links TRBV6-5 to TRBJ1-5; possibly TRBD1 for D (5 bases). The TCR was taken from a man aged 50 to 60 with acute or convalescent COVID-19. The CDR3 nucleotides are TGTGCCAGCAGTTATTATCAGGGAAGCAATCAGCCCCAGCATTTT. As protein: CASSYYQGSNQPQHF.